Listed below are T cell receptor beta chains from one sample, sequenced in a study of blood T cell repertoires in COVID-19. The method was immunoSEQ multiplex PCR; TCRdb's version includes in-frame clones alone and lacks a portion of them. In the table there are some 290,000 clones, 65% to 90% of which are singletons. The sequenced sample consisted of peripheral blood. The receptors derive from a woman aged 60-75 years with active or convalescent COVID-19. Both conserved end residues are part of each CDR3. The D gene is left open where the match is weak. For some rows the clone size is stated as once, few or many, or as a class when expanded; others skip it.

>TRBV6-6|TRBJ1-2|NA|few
TGTGCCAGCAGTCCGGAGACCTATGGCTACACCTTC
CASSPETYGYTF
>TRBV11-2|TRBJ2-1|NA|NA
TGTGCCAGCAGCCCCACCCCTGGGGCAGGGTACTACAATGAGCAGTTCTTC
CASSPTPGAGYYNEQFF
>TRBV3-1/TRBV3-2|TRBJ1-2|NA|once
TGTGCCAGCAGCCGGGGCCAGACTTATGGCTACACCTTC
CASSRGQTYGYTF
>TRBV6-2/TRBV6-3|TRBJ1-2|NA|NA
TGTGCCAGCAGTAGCTCGGGTGGGGCTAGCTATGGCTACACCTTC
CASSSSGGASYGYTF
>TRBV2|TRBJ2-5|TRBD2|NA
TGTGCCAGCAGTAAAGGGACTAGCGGGACTAAAGAGACCCAGTACTTC
CASSKGTSGTKETQYF
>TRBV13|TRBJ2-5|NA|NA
TGTGCCAGCAGCTTAAACCACGGGGGGCTCCTGGGGGAGACCCAGTACTTC
CASSLNHGGLLGETQYF
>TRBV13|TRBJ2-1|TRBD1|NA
TGTGCCAGCAGCAAAGAAACAGGGGCAAGGTACAATGAGCAGTTCTTC
CASSKETGARYNEQFF
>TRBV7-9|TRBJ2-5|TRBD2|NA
TGTGCCAGCAGCTTAGGGGGGACTAGCGGGAATTTCCAAGAGACCCAGTACTTC
CASSLGGTSGNFQETQYF
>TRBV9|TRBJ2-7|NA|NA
TGTGCCAGCAGCGTGAGGGGGAGCGGAGGTTACGAGCAGTACTTC
CASSVRGSGGYEQYF
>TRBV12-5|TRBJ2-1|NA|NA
TGTGCTAGTGGTTTGGCTGCGCTCGGGGTCGCCTACAATGAGCAGTTCTTC
CASGLAALGVAYNEQFF
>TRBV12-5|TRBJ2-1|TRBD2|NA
TGTGCTAGTGGTTTCCTAGCGGGGGGAGACAATGAGCAGTTCTTC
CASGFLAGGDNEQFF
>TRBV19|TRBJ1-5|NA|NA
TGTGCCAGTAGTATAGATCTGGCAGGTAGGAATCAGCCCCAGCATTTT
CASSIDLAGRNQPQHF
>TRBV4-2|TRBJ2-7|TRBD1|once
TGTGCCAGCAGCCCCCCCGGACAGGGTTCGTACGAGCAGTACTTC
CASSPPGQGSYEQYF
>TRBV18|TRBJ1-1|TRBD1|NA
TGTGCCAGCTCACCGGGACAGTTGAACACTGAAGCTTTCTTT
CASSPGQLNTEAFF
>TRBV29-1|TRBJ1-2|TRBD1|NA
TGCAGCGTTGAAGATGCGGGGACAGGGACCTATGGCTACACCTTC
CSVEDAGTGTYGYTF
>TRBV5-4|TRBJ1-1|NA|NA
TGTGCCAGCAGCTTAGGGGGGGAGGGGAACACTGAAGCTTTCTTT
CASSLGGEGNTEAFF
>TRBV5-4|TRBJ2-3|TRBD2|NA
TGTGCCAGCAGCGACGGGACTAGGACAGATACGCAGTATTTT
CASSDGTRTDTQYF
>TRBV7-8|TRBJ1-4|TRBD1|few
TGTGCCAGCAGCCCCTGGACAGGGGGCAGTGAAAAACTGTTTTTT
CASSPWTGGSEKLFF
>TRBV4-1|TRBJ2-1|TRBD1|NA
TGCGCCAGCAGCCAACCCCACAGGGGACCATACAATGAGCAGTTCTTC
CASSQPHRGPYNEQFF
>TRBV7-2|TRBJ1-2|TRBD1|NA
TGTGCCAGCAGCTTAGGTCAGGGACAGGACTATGGCTACACCTTC
CASSLGQGQDYGYTF
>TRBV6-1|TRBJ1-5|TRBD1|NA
TGTGCCAGCAGTGAAACCAGGGGGGCAGGGAACCAGCCCCAGCATTTT
CASSETRGAGNQPQHF
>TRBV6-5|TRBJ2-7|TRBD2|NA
TGTGCCAGCAACCATCGGACTAGCGCGAGGTACGAGCAGTACTTC
CASNHRTSARYEQYF
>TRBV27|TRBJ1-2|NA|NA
TGTGCCAGCACCCAACCCGGGGGAAGGGGCTTAAACTATGGCTACACCTTC
CASTQPGGRGLNYGYTF
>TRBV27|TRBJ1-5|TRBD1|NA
TGTGCCAGCTGGGACAGAAGCTCAGGTCAGCCCCAGCATTTT
CASWDRSSGQPQHF